This TCR beta chain stems from a study of T cell responses to AZD1222 COVID-19 vaccine. The junction had 7 bases not matched to a gene; V was cut back by 2 bases and J by 5 bases. The germline V gene encodes CDR1 SEHNR and CDR2 FQNEAQ (reference sequence). The CDR3 is 15 residues long. Produced via immunoSEQ multiplex PCR; TCRdb's table is partial and in-frame only. The sample yields under 200,000 clones, approximately 92% seen once. The J gene is TRBJ2-5, the V gene TRBV7-9, with TRBD2 matching over 8 bases. The receptor comes from an adult in good health. The sequencing here drew on peripheral blood, taken on day 0 of AZD1222 vaccination. This CDR3 reads CASSLPRGGRETQYF. CDR3 DNA: TGTGCCAGCAGCTTACCCCGGGGGGGCCGGGAGACCCAGTACTTC.